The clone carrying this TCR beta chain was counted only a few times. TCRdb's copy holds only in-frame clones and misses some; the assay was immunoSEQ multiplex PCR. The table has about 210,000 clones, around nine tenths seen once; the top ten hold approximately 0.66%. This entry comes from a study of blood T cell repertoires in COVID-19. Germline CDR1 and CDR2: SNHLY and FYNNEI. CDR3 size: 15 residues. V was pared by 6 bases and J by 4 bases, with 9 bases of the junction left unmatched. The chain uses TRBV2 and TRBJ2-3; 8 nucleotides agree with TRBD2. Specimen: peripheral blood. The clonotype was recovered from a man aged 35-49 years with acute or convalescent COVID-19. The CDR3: CASRAFGGAADTQYF. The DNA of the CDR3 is TGTGCCAGCAGGGCCTTCGGGGGGGCCGCAGATACGCAGTATTTT. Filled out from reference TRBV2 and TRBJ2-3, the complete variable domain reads EPEVTQTPSHQVTQMGQEVILRCVPISNHLYFYWYRQILGQKVEFLVSFYNNEISEKSEIFDDQFSVERPDGSNFTLKIRSTKLEDSAMYFCASRAFGGAADTQYFGPGTRLTVL.